This T cell receptor beta chain was identified in a study of T cells in Graves' hyperthyroidism and ophthalmopathy. Of note for this clonotype: The antigen is not known.

Authors of the study amplified TCR beta CDR3 regions from RNA transcripts. The HTBI set primed first-round TCR CDR3 RT-PCR. TCRdb used MiXCR to reprocess the multiplex PCR reads, holding one entry per CDR3 protein. The data contain 660,000 or so distinct CDR3 sequences, about 45% of them singletons. Lactation, pregnancy, other autoimmune disease or uncontrolled infection led to exclusion of patients. Clinical symptoms, serum thyroxine and TRAb, thyroid ultrasound and orbital computed tomography together formed the diagnostic basis. Findings and limits, study-wide: Classification by a 13 V-J model distinguished ophthalmopathy from stable hyperthyroidism. The majority of expanded thyroid clonotypes above 0.001 also appeared in blood.

V was cut by 4 bases and J by 8 bases, with 12 bases left in between. CDR1 and CDR2 from the germline V gene are MNHNS and SASEGT. CDR3 length: 12 residues. Material for sequencing was peripheral blood or thyroid tissue (not recorded which). The chain uses TRBV6-1 and TRBJ2-7; maybe TRBD1 (6 bases). The sequence came from an adult man with Graves' disease, either hyperthyroidism or ophthalmopathy (not recorded which). The CDR3 sequence is CASSAGGGQQYF. The DNA for the CDR3 is TGTGCCAGCAGTGCGGGTGGGGGCCAGCAGTACTTC.